The 16 T cell receptor beta chains given below trace back to one sample, sequenced in a study of human versus mouse CDR3 diversity and MHC coevolution. Profiling relied on immunoSEQ multiplex PCR, and the TCRdb table lists in-frame clones only, not all of them. The sample shows 60,000 to 95,000 clones, less than 95% of them seen only once. Source material: naive CD4+ T cells from blood. Regarding subset: CD45RO-negative CD62L-positive naive CD4 T cells. The source of these receptors is a person aged 30 to 69 in good health.

The V and J genes are TRBV6-5 and TRBJ2-2, with 11 bases aligning to TRBD1. The V gene's germline CDR1 is MNHEY and CDR2 SVGAGI. The CDR3 runs to 15 residues. Trimming removed 4 bases from V and 3 bases from J; junction bases left unmatched: 1. In DNA form, the CDR3 reads TGTGCCAGCAGTTGGGACAGGGGGGACACCGGGGAGCTGTTTTTT. This encodes CASSWDRGDTGELFF.

The CDR3 sequence: CASSLGGEQFF. The CDR3 coding sequence is TGTGCCAGCAGCCTCGGGGGTGAGCAGTTCTTC. The chain joins TRBV5-5 to TRBJ2-1; tentatively, D is TRBD2 (6 bases). Germline CDR1 reads SGHKS; CDR2 reads YYEKEE (reference sequence). This CDR3 region has 11 residues. The V end was cut by 4 bases, the J end by 9 bases, with 8 bases between.

V gene TRBV2 combines with J gene TRBJ2-7; weak D call: TRBD1 (5 bases). The germline V and J ends were trimmed by 6 bases and 1 base, with 13 bases remaining between them. There are 14 residues in the CDR3. The germline V gene has CDR1 SNHLY and CDR2 FYNNEI. CDR3 sequence: CASRSQGSSYEQYF. The CDR3 nucleotides are TGTGCCAGCAGGAGTCAGGGTTCGTCCTACGAGCAGTACTTC.

The J gene is TRBJ2-1, the V gene TRBV5-4; perhaps TRBD1 as D (6 bases). Between the trimmed V and J ends, which lost 0 bases and 2 bases, there was a span of 9 bases. Germline V CDR1 and CDR2: SGHNT, YYREEE (reference sequence). The CDR3 extends over 15 amino acids. The CDR3 coding sequence is TGTGCCAGCAGCTTGGTGGACAGAGCCTACAATGAGCAGTTCTTC. Protein product: CASSLVDRAYNEQFF.

The J gene is TRBJ2-2, the V gene TRBV9, with D possibly matching TRBD2 (6 bases). Germline-derived CDR1 and CDR2 are SGDLS and YYNGEE. V was shortened by 4 bases and J by 1 base, with 14 bases between the two germline ends. CDR3 length equals 16 residues. The CDR3 sequence is CASSPRDFWNTGELFF. In DNA, the CDR3 is TGTGCCAGCAGCCCCCGGGACTTCTGGAACACCGGGGAGCTGTTTTTT. The full variable domain, with the rest looked up from reference TRBV9 and TRBJ2-2, is DSGVTQTPKHLITATGQRVTLRCSPRSGDLSVYWYQQSLDQGLQFLIQYYNGEERAKGNILERFSAQQFPDLHSELNLSSLELGDSALYFCASSPRDFWNTGELFFGEGSRLTVL.

The chain recombines TRBV5-5 with TRBJ2-7; 13 positions match TRBD2. V dropped 0 bases and J dropped 3; count of bases not matched to a gene: 3. This CDR3 contains 16 residues. The germline V gene has CDR1 SGHKS and CDR2 YYEKEE (reference sequence). The CDR3 sequence: CASSLGTSGSFYEQYF. The CDR3 bases are TGTGCCAGCAGCTTGGGGACTAGCGGGAGTTTCTACGAGCAGTACTTC.

J is TRBJ2-7 and V is TRBV19; D gene uncertain. This CDR3 is 15 amino acids long. Germline-derived CDR1 and CDR2 are LNHDA and SQIVND (reference sequence). The germline V and J ends were trimmed by 6 bases and 3 bases, with 18 bases remaining between them. In nucleotides, the CDR3 is TGTGCCAGTAGACCTTCAGGCTCCGGCGTCTACGAGCAGTACTTC. Translation: CASRPSGSGVYEQYF.

The rearrangement uses TRBV5-4 and TRBJ2-1; 8 bases are a match to TRBD1. From germline, CDR1 is SGHNT and CDR2 YYREEE (reference sequence). CDR3 length: 14 residues. Trimming took 4 bases from V and 5 from J; bases not matched to a gene: 5. The CDR3 region is CASSVRDRNNEQFF. The DNA of the CDR3 is TGTGCCAGCAGCGTTCGGGACAGGAACAATGAGCAGTTCTTC.

The chain employs TRBV18 and TRBJ1-1, with 8 bases lining up with TRBD1. Germline CDR1 and CDR2: KGHSH and LQKENI. V gave up 2 bases and J gave up 4 bases; unmatched junction bases: 9. This CDR3 spans 16 amino acids. The CDR3 reads CASSPSTGQGSTEAFF. As DNA, the CDR3 is TGTGCCAGCTCACCATCTACAGGACAGGGTAGCACTGAAGCTTTCTTT.

J is TRBJ1-2 and V is TRBV12-5, with TRBD1 matching over 7 bases. The CDR3 extends over 14 amino acids. V shed 0 bases, J shed 4 bases, and the junction held 2 bases outside the gene matches. In germline, CDR1 is LGHNT, CDR2 FRNRAP. CDR3 residues: CASGLVTGAYGYTF. The CDR3 coding sequence is TGTGCTAGTGGTTTGGTTACAGGGGCCTATGGCTACACCTTC.

This clone appeared a single time. The gene calls are TRBV6-6 and TRBJ2-7; 8 positions match TRBD1. The CDR3 spans 16 residues. V trimming: 0 bases; J trimming: 3 bases; junction bases outside the gene matches: 7. Germline CDR1 and CDR2: MNHNY and SVGAGI (reference sequence). In nucleotides, the CDR3 is TGTGCCAGCAGTTACTCGACAGGGGTACCCTACTACGAGCAGTACTTC. Its translation: CASSYSTGVPYYEQYF.

The CDR3 sequence is CASSFGIAGGSEQYF. CDR3 in DNA: TGTGCCAGCAGCTTCGGTATAGCGGGGGGCTCCGAGCAGTACTTC. The V call is TRBV5-4, the J call TRBJ2-7, with 10 bases aligning to TRBD2. V lost 2 bases to trimming and J lost 6 bases; unmatched junction nucleotides: 8. The CDR3 loop spans 15 amino acids. CDR1 and CDR2 (germline): SGHNT, YYREEE (reference sequence).

J is TRBJ2-2 and V is TRBV7-3, with 7 nucleotides matching TRBD2. Germline V gene sequence: CDR1 SGHTA, CDR2 FQGTGA. Trimming cost V 7 bases and J 0 bases; bases outside gene matches: 5. The CDR3 length is 15 residues. The CDR3 coding sequence is TGTGCCAGCACCTCTGGGGGGGCGAACACCGGGGAGCTGTTTTTT. Translating it yields CASTSGGANTGELFF.

The chain carries TRBV30 and TRBJ2-1, with TRBD1 matching 12 bases. This CDR3 is 19 amino acids long. The V gene's germline CDR1 is GTSNPN and CDR2 SVGIG (reference sequence). The ends lost 3 bases at V and 7 bases at J; junction bases unmatched: 19. CDR3: CAWRLFGPGQGASWNEQFF. CDR3 DNA: TGTGCCTGGAGGCTGTTTGGACCGGGACAGGGGGCGAGTTGGAATGAGCAGTTCTTC.

The V and J genes are TRBV7-9 and TRBJ1-2; D is unresolved. The CDR3 has 15 amino acids. Per the germline V gene, CDR1 is SEHNR and CDR2 is FQNEAQ (reference sequence). V shed 4 bases and J shed 8 bases, with 20 bases lying between them. The CDR3 bases are TGTGCCAGCAGCTCTGATGTCCCGATAGCGGGGGGCTACACCTTC. Protein sequence: CASSSDVPIAGGYTF. The full variable domain, its missing parts supplied by reference TRBV7-9 and TRBJ1-2, is DTGVSQNPRHKITKRGQNVTFRCDPISEHNRLYWYRQTLGQGPEFLTYFQNEAQLEKSRLLSDRFSAERPKGSFSTLEIQRTEQGDSAMYLCASSSDVPIAGGYTFGSGTRLTVV.

The CDR3 sequence is CASRDPGQRTDTQYF. The CDR3 DNA follows: TGTGCCAGTCGCGACCCGGGACAGAGGACAGATACGCAGTATTTT. The genes are TRBV19 and TRBJ2-3, with 7 bases matching TRBD1. The CDR3 length is 15 residues. Germline V lookup: CDR1 LNHDA, CDR2 SQIVND (reference sequence). The junction had 11 bases not matched to a gene; V was cut back by 8 bases and J by 3 bases.